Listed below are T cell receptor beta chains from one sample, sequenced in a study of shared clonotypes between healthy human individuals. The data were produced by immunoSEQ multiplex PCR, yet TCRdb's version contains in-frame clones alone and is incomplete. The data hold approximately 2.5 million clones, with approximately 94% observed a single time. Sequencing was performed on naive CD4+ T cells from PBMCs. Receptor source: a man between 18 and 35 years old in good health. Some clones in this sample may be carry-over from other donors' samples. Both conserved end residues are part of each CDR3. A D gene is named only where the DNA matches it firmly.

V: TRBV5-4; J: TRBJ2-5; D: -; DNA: TGTGCCAGCAGCTCACCTTCGGAGACCCAGTACTTC; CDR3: CASSSPSETQYF
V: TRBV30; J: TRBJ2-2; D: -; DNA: TGTGCCTGGAGTGGTAATGTCGTGGCCGGGGAGCTGTTTTTT; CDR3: CAWSGNVVAGELFF
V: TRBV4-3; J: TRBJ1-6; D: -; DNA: TGCGCCAGCAGCCAAGACGAGGGTTCTAATTCACCCCTCCACTTT; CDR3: CASSQDEGSNSPLHF
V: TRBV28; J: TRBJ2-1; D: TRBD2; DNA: TGTGCCAGCAGGCAACGGACTAGCGGGAGTGGGGGTTACAATGAGCAGTTCTTC; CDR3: CASRQRTSGSGGYNEQFF
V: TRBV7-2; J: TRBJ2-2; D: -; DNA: TGTGCCAGCAGCTTAATCGGGACGGTGAACACCGGGGAGCTGTTTTTT; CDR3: CASSLIGTVNTGELFF
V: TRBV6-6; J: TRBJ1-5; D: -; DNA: TGTGCCAGCAGTTACTCGGGTCGGCAGGGTGGCCAGCCCCAGCATTTT; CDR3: CASSYSGRQGGQPQHF
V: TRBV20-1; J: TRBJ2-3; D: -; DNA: TGCAGTGCTATGACTGAAGATACGCAGTATTTT; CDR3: CSAMTEDTQYF
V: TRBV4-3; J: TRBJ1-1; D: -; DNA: TGCGCCAGCAGCCAAGAGGGCGGGGCAGGGACAGCTTTCTTT; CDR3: CASSQEGGAGTAFF
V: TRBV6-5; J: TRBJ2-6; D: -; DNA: TGTGCCAGCAGCAGAACCTCTGGGGCCAACGTCCTGACTTTC; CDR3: CASSRTSGANVLTF
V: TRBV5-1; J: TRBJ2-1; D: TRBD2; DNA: TGCGCCAGCAGCTTGGAGGGACTAGCCCACAATGAGCAGTTCTTC; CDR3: CASSLEGLAHNEQFF